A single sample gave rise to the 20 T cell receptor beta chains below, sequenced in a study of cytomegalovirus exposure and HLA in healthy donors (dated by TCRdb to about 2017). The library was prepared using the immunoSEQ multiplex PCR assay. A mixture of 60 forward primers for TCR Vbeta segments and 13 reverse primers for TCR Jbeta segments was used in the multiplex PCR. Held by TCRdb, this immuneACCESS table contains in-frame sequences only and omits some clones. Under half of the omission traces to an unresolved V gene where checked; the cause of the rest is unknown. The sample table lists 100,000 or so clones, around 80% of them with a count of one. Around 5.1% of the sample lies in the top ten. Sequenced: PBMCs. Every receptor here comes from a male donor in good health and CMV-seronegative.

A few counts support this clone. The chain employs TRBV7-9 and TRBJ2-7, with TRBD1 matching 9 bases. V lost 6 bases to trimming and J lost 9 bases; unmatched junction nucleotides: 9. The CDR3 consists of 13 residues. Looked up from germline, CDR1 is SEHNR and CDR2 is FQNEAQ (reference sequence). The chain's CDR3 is CASSQTGGNGQYF. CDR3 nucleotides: TGTGCCAGCAGTCAAACAGGGGGCAACGGGCAGTACTTC. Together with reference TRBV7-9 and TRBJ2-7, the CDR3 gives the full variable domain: DTGVSQNPRHKITKRGQNVTFRCDPISEHNRLYWYRQTLGQGPEFLTYFQNEAQLEKSRLLSDRFSAERPKGSFSTLEIQRTEQGDSAMYLCASSQTGGNGQYFGPGTRLTVT.

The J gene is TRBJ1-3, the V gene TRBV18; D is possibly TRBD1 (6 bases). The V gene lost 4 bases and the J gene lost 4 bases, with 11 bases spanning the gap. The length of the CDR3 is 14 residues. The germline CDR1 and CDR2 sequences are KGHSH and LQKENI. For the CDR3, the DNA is TGTGCCAGCTCACGACAGGATCCGGGAAACACCATATATTTT. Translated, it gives CASSRQDPGNTIYF. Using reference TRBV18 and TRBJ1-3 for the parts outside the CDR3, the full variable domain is NAGVMQNPRHLVRRRGQEARLRCSPMKGHSHVYWYRQLPEEGLKFMVYLQKENIIDESGMPKERFSAEFPKEGPSILRIQQVVRGDSAAYFCASSRQDPGNTIYFGEGSWLTVV.

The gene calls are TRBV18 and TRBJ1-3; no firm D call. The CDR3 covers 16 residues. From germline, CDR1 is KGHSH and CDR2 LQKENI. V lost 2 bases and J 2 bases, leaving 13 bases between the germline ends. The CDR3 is CASSPIIGEAGNTIYF. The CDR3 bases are TGTGCCAGCTCACCAATTATCGGGGAAGCTGGAAACACCATATATTTT. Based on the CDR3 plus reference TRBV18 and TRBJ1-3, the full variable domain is NAGVMQNPRHLVRRRGQEARLRCSPMKGHSHVYWYRQLPEEGLKFMVYLQKENIIDESGMPKERFSAEFPKEGPSILRIQQVVRGDSAAYFCASSPIIGEAGNTIYFGEGSWLTVV.

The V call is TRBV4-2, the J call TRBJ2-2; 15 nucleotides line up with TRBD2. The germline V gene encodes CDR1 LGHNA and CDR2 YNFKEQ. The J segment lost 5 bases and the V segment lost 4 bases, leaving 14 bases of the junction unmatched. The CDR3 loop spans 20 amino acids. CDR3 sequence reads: CASSPAPGLAGGGGTGELFF. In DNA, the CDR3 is TGTGCCAGCAGCCCCGCTCCGGGACTAGCGGGAGGTGGGGGGACCGGGGAGCTGTTTTTT.

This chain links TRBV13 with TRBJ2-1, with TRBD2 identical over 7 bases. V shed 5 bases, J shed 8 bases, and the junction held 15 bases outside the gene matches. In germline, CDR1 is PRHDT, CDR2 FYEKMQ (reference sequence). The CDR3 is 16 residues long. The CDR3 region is CASSPSRRTRVHEQFF. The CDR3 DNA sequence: TGTGCCAGCAGCCCATCGCGTCGGACTAGGGTCCATGAGCAGTTCTTC.

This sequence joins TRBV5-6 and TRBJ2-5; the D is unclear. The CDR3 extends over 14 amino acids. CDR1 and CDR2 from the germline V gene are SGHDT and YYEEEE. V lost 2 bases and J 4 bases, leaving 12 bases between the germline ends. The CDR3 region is CASSFGRIVETQYF. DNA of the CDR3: TGTGCCAGCAGCTTTGGCAGGATAGTAGAGACCCAGTACTTC.

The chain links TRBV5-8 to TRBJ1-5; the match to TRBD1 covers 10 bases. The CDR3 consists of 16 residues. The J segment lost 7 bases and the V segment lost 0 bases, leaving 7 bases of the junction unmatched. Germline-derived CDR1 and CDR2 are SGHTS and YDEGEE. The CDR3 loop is CASSLGWDRGQQPQHF. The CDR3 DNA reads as TGTGCCAGCAGCTTGGGTTGGGACAGGGGACAACAGCCCCAGCATTTT.

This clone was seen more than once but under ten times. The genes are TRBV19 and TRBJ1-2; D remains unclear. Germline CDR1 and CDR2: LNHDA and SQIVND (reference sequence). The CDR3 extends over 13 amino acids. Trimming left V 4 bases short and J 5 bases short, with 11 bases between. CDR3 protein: CASSRRERYGYTF. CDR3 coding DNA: TGTGCCAGTAGTAGGAGGGAACGGTATGGCTACACCTTC.

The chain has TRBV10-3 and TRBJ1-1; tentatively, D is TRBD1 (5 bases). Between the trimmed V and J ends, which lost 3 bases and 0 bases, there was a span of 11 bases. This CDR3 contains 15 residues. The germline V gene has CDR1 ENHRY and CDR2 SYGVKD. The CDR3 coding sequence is TGTGCCATCAGTGAAAGGGGTGGAGTGAACACTGAAGCTTTCTTT. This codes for CAISERGGVNTEAFF.

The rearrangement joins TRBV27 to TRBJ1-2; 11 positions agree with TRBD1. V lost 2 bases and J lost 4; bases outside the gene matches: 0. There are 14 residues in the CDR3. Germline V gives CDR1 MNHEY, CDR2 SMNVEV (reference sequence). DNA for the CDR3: TGTGCCAGCAGTTTAGGACAGGGGGCCTATGGCTACACCTTC. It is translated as CASSLGQGAYGYTF.

The CDR3 spells CASSLSQVHQPQHF. The CDR3 DNA follows: TGTGCCAGCAGTTTATCACAGGTCCATCAGCCCCAGCATTTT. The V call is TRBV27, the J call TRBJ1-5; maybe TRBD1 (5 bases). Germline-derived CDR1 and CDR2 are MNHEY and SMNVEV (reference sequence). The V gene lost 0 bases and the J gene lost 5 bases, with 8 bases spanning the gap. The CDR3 is 14 residues long.

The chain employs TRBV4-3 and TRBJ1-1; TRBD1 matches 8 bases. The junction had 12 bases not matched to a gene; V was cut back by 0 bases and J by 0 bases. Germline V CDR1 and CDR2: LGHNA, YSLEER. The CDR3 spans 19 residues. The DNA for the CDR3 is TGCGCCAGCAGCCAAGATCCGGCAGGGGGCTCGTCACTGAACACTGAAGCTTTCTTT. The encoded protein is CASSQDPAGGSSLNTEAFF.

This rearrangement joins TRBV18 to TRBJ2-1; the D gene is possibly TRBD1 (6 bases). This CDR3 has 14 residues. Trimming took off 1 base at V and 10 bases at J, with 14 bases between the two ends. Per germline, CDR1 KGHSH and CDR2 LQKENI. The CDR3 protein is CASSPLPGAWEQFF. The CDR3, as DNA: TGTGCCAGCTCACCACTGCCAGGGGCATGGGAGCAGTTCTTC.

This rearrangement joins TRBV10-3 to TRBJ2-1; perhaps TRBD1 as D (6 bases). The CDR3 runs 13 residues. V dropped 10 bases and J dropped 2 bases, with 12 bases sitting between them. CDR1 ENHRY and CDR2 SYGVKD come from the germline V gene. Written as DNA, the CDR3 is TGTGCCAGCCGACAGGAGCCCTACAATGAGCAGTTCTTC. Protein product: CASRQEPYNEQFF.

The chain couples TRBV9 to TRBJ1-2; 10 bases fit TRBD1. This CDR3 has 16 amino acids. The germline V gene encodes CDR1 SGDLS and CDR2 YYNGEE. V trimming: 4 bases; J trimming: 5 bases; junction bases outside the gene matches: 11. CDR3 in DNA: TGTGCCAGCAGCTCAGGAGGGGACAGGGGTCTATATGGCTACACCTTC. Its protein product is CASSSGGDRGLYGYTF.

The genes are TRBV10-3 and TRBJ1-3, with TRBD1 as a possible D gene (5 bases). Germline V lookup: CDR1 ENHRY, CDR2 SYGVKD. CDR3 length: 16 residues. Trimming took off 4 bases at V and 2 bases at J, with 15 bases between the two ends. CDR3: CAISAQDTQAGNTIYF. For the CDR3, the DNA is TGTGCCATCAGTGCCCAGGACACCCAGGCTGGAAACACCATATATTTT.

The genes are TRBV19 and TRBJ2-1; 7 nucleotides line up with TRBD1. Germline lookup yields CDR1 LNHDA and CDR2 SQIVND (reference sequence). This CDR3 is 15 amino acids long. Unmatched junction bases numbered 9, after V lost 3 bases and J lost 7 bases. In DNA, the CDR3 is TGTGCCAGTAGTATTATTGGACAGGCAGGGAATGAGCAGTTCTTC. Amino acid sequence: CASSIIGQAGNEQFF.

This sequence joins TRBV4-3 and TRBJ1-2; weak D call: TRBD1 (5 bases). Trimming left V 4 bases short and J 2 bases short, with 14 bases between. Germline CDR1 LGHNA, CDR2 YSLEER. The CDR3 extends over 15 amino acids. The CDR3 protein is CASSPRTGRNYGYTF. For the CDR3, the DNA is TGCGCCAGCAGCCCCCGAACAGGTCGGAACTATGGCTACACCTTC.

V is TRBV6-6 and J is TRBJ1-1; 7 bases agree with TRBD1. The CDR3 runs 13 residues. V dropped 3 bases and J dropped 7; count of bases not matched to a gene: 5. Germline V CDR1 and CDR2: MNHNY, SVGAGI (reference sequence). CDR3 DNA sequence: TGTGCCAGCAGTTATGGGACAGAAAGTGAAGCTTTCTTT. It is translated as CASSYGTESEAFF.

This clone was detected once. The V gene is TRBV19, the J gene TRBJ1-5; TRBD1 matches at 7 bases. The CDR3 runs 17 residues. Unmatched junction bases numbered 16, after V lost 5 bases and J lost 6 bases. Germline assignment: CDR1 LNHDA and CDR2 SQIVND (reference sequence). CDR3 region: CASSPRGYRGLGQPQHF. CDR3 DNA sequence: TGTGCCAGTAGTCCGCGAGGGTATAGGGGGCTAGGTCAGCCCCAGCATTTT.